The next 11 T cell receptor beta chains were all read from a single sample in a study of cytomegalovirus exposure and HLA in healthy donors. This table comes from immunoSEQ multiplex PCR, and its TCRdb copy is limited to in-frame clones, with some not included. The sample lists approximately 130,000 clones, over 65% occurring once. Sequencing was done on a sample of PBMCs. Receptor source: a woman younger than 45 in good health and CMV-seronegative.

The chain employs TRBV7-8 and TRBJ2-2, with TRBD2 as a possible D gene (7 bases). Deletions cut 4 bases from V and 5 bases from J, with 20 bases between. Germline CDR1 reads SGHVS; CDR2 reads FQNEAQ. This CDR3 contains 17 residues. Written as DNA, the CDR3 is TGTGCCAGCAGCTGGATGCGGGGGCCCCGTTGGACCGGGGAGCTGTTTTTT. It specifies CASSWMRGPRWTGELFF.

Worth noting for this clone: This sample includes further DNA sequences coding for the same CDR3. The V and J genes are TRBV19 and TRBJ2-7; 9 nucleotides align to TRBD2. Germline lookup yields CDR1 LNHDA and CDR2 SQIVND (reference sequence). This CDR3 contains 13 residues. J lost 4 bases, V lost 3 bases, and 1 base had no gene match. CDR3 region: CASSIGLAYEQYF. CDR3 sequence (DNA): TGTGCCAGTAGTATCGGACTAGCGTACGAGCAGTACTTC.

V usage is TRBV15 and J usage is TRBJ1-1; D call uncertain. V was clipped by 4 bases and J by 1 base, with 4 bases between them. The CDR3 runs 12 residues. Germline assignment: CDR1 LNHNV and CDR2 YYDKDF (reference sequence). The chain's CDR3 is CATSTRNTEAFF. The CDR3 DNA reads TGTGCCACCAGCACCAGGAACACTGAAGCTTTCTTT.

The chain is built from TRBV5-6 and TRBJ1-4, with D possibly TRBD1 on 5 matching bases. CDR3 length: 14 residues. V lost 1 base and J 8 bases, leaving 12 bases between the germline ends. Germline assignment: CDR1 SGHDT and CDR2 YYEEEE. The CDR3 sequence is CASSLQGLGEKLFF. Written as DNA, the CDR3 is TGTGCCAGCAGCTTGCAGGGACTTGGCGAAAAACTGTTTTTT.

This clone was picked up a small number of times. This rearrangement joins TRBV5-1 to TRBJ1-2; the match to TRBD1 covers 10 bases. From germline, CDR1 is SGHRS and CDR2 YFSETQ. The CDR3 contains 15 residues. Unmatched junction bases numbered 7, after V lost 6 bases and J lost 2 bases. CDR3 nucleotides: TGCGCCAGCACCAGGGCGACAGGGGGCAACTATGGCTACACCTTC. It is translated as CASTRATGGNYGYTF.

CDR3: CATSRGLKSGLFSGNTIYF. DNA for the CDR3: TGTGCCACCAGCAGAGGTCTTAAATCCGGACTTTTCTCTGGAAACACCATATATTTT. J is TRBJ1-3 and V is TRBV15; D not resolved. The V end was cut by 1 base, the J end by 0 bases, with 19 bases between. The CDR3 is 19 residues long. Germline V gives CDR1 LNHNV, CDR2 YYDKDF (reference sequence). Full variable domain (remainder filled in from reference TRBV15 and TRBJ1-3): DAMVIQNPRYQVTQFGKPVTLSCSQTLNHNVMYWYQQKSSQAPKLLFHYYDKDFNNEADTPDNFQSRRPNTSFCFLDIRSPGLGDTAMYLCATSRGLKSGLFSGNTIYFGEGSWLTVV.

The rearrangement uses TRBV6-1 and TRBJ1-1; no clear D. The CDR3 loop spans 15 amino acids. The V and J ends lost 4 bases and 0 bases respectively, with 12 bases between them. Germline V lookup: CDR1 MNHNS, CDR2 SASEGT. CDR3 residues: CASSVSSALNTEAFF. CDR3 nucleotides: TGTGCCAGCAGTGTCTCCTCAGCGTTGAACACTGAAGCTTTCTTT.

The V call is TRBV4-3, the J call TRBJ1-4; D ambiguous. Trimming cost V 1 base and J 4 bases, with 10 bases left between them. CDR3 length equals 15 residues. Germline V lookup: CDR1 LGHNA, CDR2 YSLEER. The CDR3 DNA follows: TGCGCCAGCAGCCAAGGTTCGGGGATTAATGAAAAACTGTTTTTT. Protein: CASSQGSGINEKLFF.

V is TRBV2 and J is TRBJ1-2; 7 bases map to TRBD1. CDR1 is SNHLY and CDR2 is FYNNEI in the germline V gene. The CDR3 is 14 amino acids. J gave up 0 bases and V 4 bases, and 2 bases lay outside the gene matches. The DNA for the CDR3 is TGTGCCAGCAGTGGACAGGGAACTAACTATGGCTACACCTTC. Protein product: CASSGQGTNYGYTF.

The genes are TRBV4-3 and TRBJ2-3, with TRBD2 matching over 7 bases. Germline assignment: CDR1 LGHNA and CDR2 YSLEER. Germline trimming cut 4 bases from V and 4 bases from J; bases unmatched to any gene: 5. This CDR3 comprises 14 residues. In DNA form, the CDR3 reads TGCGCCAGCAGCCTCGGACTAGACGCAGATACGCAGTATTTT. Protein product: CASSLGLDADTQYF.

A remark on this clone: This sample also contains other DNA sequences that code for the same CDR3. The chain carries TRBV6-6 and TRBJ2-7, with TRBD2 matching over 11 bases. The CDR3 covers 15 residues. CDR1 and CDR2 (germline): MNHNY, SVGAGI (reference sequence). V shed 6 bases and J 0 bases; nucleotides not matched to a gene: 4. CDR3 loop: CASRLGTSGSYEQYF. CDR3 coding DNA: TGTGCCAGCAGGTTAGGGACTAGCGGCTCCTACGAGCAGTACTTC.